This TCR beta chain was retrieved from a study of blood T cells in healthy people across ages. In the study overall: Per two T cells, template switching captured roughly one barcoded beta molecule.

As to this clonotype: Its antigen is unidentified.

The CDR3 has 16 amino acids. The V gene lost 4 bases and the J gene lost 5 bases, with 15 bases spanning the gap. Germline values: CDR1 LGHDT, CDR2 YNNKEL (reference sequence). Sample-barcoded 5' priming and a J-beta primer mix drove a second PCR of roughly 6 to 12 cycles. TCRdb passed the 5' RACE reads through MiXCR, listing each CDR3 protein once. The table has approximately 2,000,000 distinct CDR3 sequences, around 42% seen once. Regarding the study as a whole: Donor CMV infection status was unknown, possibly confounding age-related changes in expanded clonotypes. Naive CD4+ cell counts and diversity both ran higher in long-lived than in aged donors.

This chain joins TRBV3-1 and TRBJ1-6; D unclear. The clonotype was recovered from a human donor in good health. Sequences were obtained from blood. Here the CDR3 reads CASSLTGTEDNSPLHF. The CDR3 DNA sequence: TGTGCCAGCAGCCTAACGGGAACAGAGGATAATTCACCCCTCCACTTT.